This TCR beta chain was documented in a study of human T cells and chemical hapten exposure. Overall study results and limits: More PT1 expanded TCRs went with higher patch test scores.

This clonotype showed up just a few times. Antigen: not known. The time point was: pre-sensitization, week 0. Treatment indicated: therapeutic diphenylcyclopropenone sensitization with weekly scalp DPC. TCRdb processed the RACE reads anew with MiXCR; each CDR3 protein has one entry. The data show about 380,000 distinct CDR3 sequences, 5.1% seen once. This receptor was obtained from a woman aged 45 to 65 with alopecia areata. Some clones in this sample may be carry-over from other donors' samples. The source material was whole blood, sampled in connection with sensitization to the hapten diphenylcyclopropenone (DPC).

In DNA, the CDR3 is TGCGCCAGCAGCTTGACACCAGCTAGCAATCAGCCCCAGCATTTT. Encoded protein: CASSLTPASNQPQHF. This chain joins TRBV5-1 and TRBJ1-5; D not resolved. Germline assignment: CDR1 SGHRS and CDR2 YFSETQ. V lost 1 base and J 0 bases, leaving 8 bases between the germline ends. The CDR3 runs to 15 residues.